This TCR beta chain was obtained from a study of cytomegalovirus exposure and HLA in healthy donors. A remark on this clone: Its antigen is unknown.

Findings and limits, study-wide: It was reportedly the case that the classifier diagnosed cytomegalovirus status with high specificity and sensitivity.

PCR used 60 Vbeta primers and 13 Jbeta primers. Repertoires were generated with immunoSEQ multiplex PCR, while TCRdb's copy carries only in-frame clones and drops some. The sample has under 200,000 clones; about 77% are singletons. The junction had 8 bases not matched to a gene; V was cut back by 5 bases and J by 7 bases. There are 15 residues in the CDR3. Germline CDR1 reads MNHEY; CDR2 reads SVGAGI. This chain connects TRBV6-5 to TRBJ2-2, with 9 positions matching TRBD2. The TCR comes from a male donor in good health and CMV-seropositive. The sequenced sample was PBMCs. In nucleotides, the CDR3 is TGTGCCAGCAGTAGCGGGGGGTTGATCAGCGGGGAGCTGTTTTTT. This translates into CASSSGGLISGELFF.